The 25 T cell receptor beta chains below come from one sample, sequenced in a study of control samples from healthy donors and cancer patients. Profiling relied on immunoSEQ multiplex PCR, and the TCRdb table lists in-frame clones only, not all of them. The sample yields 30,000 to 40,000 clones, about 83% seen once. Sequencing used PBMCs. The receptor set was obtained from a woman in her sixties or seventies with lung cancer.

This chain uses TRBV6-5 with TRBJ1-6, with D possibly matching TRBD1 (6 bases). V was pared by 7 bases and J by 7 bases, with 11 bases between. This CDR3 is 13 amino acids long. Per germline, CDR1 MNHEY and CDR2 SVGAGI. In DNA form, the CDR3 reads TGTGCCAGCAAAGACAGGCACAATTCACCCCTCCACTTT. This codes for CASKDRHNSPLHF.

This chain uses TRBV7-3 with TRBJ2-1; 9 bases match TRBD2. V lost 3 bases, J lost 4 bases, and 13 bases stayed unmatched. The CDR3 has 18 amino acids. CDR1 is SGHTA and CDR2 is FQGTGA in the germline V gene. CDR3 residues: CASSFLGLAGKSYNEQFF. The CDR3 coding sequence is TGTGCCAGCAGCTTCTTGGGCCTAGCGGGAAAGAGTTACAATGAGCAGTTCTTC.

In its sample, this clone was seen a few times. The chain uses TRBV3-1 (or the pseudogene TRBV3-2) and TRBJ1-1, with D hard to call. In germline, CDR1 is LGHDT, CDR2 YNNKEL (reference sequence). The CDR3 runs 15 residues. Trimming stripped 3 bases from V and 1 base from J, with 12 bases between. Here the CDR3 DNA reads TGTGCCAGCAGCCATGCGGTGTCATCGAACACTGAAGCTTTCTTT. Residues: CASSHAVSSNTEAFF.

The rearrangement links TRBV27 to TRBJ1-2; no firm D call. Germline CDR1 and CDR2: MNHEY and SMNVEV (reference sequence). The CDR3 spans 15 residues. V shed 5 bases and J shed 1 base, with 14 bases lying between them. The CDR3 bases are TGTGCCAGCAGTGCGAATATTTGGGGTAACTATGGCTACACCTTC. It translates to CASSANIWGNYGYTF.

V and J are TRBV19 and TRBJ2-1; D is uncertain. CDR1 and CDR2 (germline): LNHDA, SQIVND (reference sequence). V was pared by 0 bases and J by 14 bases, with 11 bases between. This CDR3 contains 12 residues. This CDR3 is CASSIDLGRKFF. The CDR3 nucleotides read TGTGCCAGTAGTATAGATTTGGGCCGCAAGTTCTTC.

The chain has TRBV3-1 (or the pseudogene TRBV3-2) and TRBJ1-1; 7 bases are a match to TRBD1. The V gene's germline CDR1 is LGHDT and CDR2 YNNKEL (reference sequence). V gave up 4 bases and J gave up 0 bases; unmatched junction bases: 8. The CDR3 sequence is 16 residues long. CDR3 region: CASSLRGQEMNTEAFF. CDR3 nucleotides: TGTGCCAGCAGCCTGAGGGGGCAAGAAATGAACACTGAAGCTTTCTTT.

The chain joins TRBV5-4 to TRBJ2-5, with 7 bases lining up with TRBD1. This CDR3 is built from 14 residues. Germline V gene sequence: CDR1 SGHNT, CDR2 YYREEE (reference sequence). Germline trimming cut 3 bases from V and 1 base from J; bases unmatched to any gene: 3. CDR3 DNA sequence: TGTGCCAGCAGCTCCCGGGACAGCCAAGAGACCCAGTACTTC. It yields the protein CASSSRDSQETQYF.

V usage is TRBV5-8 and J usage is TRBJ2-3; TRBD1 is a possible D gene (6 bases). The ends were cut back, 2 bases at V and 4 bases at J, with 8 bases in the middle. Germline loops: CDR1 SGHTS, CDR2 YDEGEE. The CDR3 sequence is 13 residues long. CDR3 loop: CASSLGGPDTQYF. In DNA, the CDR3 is TGTGCCAGCAGCTTAGGGGGTCCAGATACGCAGTATTTT.

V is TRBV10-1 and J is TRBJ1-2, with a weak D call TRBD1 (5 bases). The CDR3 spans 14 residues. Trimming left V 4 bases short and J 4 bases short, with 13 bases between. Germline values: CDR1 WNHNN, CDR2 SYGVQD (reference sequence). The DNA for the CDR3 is TGCGCCAGCAGTGGCCAGGAGGGGACCTATGGCTACACCTTC. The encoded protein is CASSGQEGTYGYTF.

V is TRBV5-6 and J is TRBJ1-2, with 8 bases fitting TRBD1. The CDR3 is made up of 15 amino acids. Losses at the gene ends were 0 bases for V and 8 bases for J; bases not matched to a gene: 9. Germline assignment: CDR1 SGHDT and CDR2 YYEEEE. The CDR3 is CASSLGTGRLGGYTF. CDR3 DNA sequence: TGTGCCAGCAGCTTGGGGACAGGGAGGCTCGGAGGCTACACCTTC.

CDR3 DNA sequence: TGCGCCAGCAGTGAGTCGATTAATGGCTACACCTTC. It encodes CASSESINGYTF. The rearrangement uses TRBV10-2 and TRBJ1-2, with D unclear. Trimming stripped 0 bases from V and 6 bases from J, with 5 bases between. CDR1 and CDR2 (germline): WSHSY, SAAADI. The CDR3 loop spans 12 amino acids.

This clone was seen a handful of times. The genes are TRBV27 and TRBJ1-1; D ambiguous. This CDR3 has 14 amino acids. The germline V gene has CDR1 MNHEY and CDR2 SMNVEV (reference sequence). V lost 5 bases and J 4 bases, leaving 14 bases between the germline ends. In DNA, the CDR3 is TGTGCCAGCAGTCTAGACCCATGGAGCACTGAAGCTTTCTTT. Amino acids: CASSLDPWSTEAFF.

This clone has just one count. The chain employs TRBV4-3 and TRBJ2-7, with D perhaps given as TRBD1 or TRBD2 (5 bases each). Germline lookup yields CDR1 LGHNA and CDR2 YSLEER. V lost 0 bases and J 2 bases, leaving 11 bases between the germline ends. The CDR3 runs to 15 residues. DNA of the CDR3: TGCGCCAGCAGCCAAGACAGGGCGCGGGCCTACGAGCAGTACTTC. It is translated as CASSQDRARAYEQYF.

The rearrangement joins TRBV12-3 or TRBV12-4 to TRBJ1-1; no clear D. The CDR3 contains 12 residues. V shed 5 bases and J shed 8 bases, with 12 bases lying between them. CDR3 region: CASSPLSTEAFF. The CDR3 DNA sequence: TGTGCCAGCAGTCCTCTCTCGACCGAAGCTTTCTTT.

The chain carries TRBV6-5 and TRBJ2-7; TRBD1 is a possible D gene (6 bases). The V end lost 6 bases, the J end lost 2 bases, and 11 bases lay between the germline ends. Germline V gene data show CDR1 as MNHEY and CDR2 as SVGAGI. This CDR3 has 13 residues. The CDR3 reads CASSFDRTYEQYF. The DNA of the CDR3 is TGTGCCAGCAGCTTTGACAGGACCTACGAGCAGTACTTC.

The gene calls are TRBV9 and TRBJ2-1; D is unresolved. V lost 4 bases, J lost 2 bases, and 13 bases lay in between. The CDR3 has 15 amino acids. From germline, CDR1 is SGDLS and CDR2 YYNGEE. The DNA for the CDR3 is TGTGCCAGCAGCCCCACTACGACACCCTACAATGAGCAGTTCTTC. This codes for CASSPTTTPYNEQFF.

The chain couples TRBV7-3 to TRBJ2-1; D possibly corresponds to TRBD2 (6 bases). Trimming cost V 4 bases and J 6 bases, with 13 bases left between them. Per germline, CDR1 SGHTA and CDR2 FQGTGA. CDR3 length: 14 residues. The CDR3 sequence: CASSSFAGSNEQFF. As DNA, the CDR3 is TGTGCCAGCAGCTCCTTTGCGGGGTCCAATGAGCAGTTCTTC. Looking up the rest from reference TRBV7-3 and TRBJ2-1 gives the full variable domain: GAGVSQTPSNKVTEKGKYVELRCDPISGHTALYWYRQSLGQGPEFLIYFQGTGAADDSGLPNDRFFAVRPEGSVSTLKIQRTERGDSAVYLCASSSFAGSNEQFFGPGTRLTVL.

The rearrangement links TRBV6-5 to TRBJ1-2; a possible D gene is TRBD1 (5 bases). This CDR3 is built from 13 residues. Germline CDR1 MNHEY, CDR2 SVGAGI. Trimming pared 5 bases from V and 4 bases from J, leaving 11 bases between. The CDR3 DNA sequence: TGTGCCAGCAGTCGTCTCGACAGCTATGGCTACACCTTC. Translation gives CASSRLDSYGYTF.

The CDR3 DNA is TGTGCCAGCAGCTTTGAACTAGCGGATACTAATGAGCAGTTCTTC. Protein sequence: CASSFELADTNEQFF. The chain joins TRBV7-8 to TRBJ2-1; 8 bases line up with TRBD2. The ends lost 3 bases at V and 7 bases at J; junction bases unmatched: 8. This CDR3 has 15 residues. Germline CDR1 is SGHVS and CDR2 is FQNEAQ.

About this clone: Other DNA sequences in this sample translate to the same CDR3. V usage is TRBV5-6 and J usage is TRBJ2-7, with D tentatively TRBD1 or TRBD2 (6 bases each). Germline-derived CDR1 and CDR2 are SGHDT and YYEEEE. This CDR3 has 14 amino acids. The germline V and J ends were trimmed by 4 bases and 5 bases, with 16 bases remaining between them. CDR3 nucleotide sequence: TGTGCCAGCAGCCGAGGTTGGGGGGACAACGAGCAGTACTTC. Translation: CASSRGWGDNEQYF.

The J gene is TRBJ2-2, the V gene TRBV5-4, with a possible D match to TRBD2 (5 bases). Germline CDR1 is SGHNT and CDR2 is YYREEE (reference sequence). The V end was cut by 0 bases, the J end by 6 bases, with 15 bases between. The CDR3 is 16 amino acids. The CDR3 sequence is CASSLGGEAGAGELFF. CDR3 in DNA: TGTGCCAGCAGCTTGGGGGGAGAGGCCGGCGCCGGGGAGCTGTTTTTT.

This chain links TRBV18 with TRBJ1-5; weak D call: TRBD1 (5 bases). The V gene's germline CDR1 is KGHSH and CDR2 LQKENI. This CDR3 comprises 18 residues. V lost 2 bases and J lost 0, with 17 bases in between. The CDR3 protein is CASSPGATATYSNQPQHF. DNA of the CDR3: TGTGCCAGCTCACCAGGGGCAACAGCGACCTATAGCAATCAGCCCCAGCATTTT.

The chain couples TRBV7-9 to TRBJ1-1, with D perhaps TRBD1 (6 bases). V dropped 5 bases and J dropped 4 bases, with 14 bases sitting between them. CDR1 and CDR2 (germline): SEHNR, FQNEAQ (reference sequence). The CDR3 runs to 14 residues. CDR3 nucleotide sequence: TGTGCCAGCAGCGCACAGGGAGGGGGCACTGAAGCTTTCTTT. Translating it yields CASSAQGGGTEAFF.

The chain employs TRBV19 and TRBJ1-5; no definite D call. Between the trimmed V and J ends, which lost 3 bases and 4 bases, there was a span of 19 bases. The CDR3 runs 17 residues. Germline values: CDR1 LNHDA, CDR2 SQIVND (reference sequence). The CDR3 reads CASSIEGSRLRNQPQHF. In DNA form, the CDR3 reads TGTGCCAGTAGTATCGAGGGTTCCCGTCTGAGGAATCAGCCCCAGCATTTT.

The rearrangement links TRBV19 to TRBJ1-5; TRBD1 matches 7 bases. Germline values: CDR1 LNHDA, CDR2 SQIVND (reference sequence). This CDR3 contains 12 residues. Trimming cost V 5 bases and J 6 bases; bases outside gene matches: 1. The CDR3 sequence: CASSGDSQPQHF. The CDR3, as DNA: TGTGCCAGTAGTGGGGACAGTCAGCCCCAGCATTTT. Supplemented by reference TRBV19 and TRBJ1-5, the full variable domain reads DGGITQSPKYLFRKEGQNVTLSCEQNLNHDAMYWYRQDPGQGLRLIYYSQIVNDFQKGDIAEGYSVSREKKESFPLTVTSAQKNPTAFYLCASSGDSQPQHFGDGTRLSIL.